What follows are 2 T cell receptor beta chains derived from one specimen sequenced in a study of T-cell memory formation after mild COVID-19. MiXCR, run by TCRdb on the 5' RACE reads, gives a single entry per CDR3 protein. Of about 450,000 distinct CDR3 sequences in the sample, 23% are singletons; the top ten hold less than 15%. Sequencing input: PBMCs or a T cell subset sorted from them (not recorded which). These receptors were obtained from an adult woman who had mild COVID-19 (a few samples of this study predate the infection). Cell type and time point are not known.

This clonotype was seen many times. A read error may produce the germline difference seen at one junction end. The CDR3 coding sequence is TGTGCCAGCAGCTTAGACACTAGCGGCCCCCCGGTGATTTTT. This codes for CASSLDTSGPPVIF. The genes are TRBV7-2 and TRBJ2-2; TRBD2 matches 8 bases. CDR3 length equals 14 residues. CDR1 is SGHTA, CDR2 FQGNSA, per germline.

Only a few counts were recorded for this clonotype. The chain has TRBV5-6 and TRBJ2-3, with 11 bases aligning to TRBD2. Losses at the gene ends were 2 bases for V and 0 bases for J; bases not matched to a gene: 5. The CDR3 runs 17 residues. The germline CDR1 and CDR2 sequences are SGHDT and YYEEEE. This chain's CDR3 is CASSLGTSGASTDTQYF. In DNA, the CDR3 is TGTGCCAGCAGCTTAGGGACTAGCGGAGCTAGCACAGATACGCAGTATTTT.